This TCR beta chain stems from a study of blood T cell repertoires in COVID-19. V lost 10 bases and J 5 bases, leaving 12 bases between the germline ends. The CDR3 covers 12 residues. The germline V gene has CDR1 SNHLY and CDR2 FYNNEI. Data came from immunoSEQ multiplex PCR; TCRdb stores just in-frame clones and leaves some out. The sample comprises roughly 250,000 clones, around 83% of which are singletons, and around an eighth rests with the top ten. The chain has TRBV2 and TRBJ2-1, with a weak D call TRBD2 (6 bases). Sequenced material: peripheral blood. The sequence was obtained from a woman aged 55-69 years with active or convalescent COVID-19. The CDR3 coding sequence is TGTGCCAACGGAGGGACGGACAATGAGCAGTTCTTC. It translates to CANGGTDNEQFF.